This entry is about one T cell receptor (beta chain). The antigen is not known. Unexposed donor CD4+ T cells date from 2011-2018, before the COVID-19 pandemic. After more than eight days of culture, CD4+ T cells were isolated. Unexposed-donor CD4+ T cells were probed with SARS-CoV-2 S/N and four cold-coronavirus spikes, cells permitting. Assay used: immunoSEQ multiplex PCR; TCRdb lists only in-frame clones, some missing. Counted here are approximately 20,000 clones, 74% occurring once; the ten biggest clones make up roughly 12%. This sample was included in a study of CD4 T cells in relation to SARS-CoV-2 and coronaviruses. Across the study: PBMCs were cultured with antigen for less than twelve days before TCR beta sequencing.

Sequenced material: CD4+ T cells from PBMCs, cultured in vitro. The receptor's source is a human donor in good health.

This CDR3 reads CASRSRGGILEAFF. The CDR3 bases are TGTGCCAGCAGGTCCCGCGGGGGGATACTTGAAGCTTTCTTT. V and J are TRBV6-5 and TRBJ1-1; D is possibly TRBD1 (5 bases). Looked up from germline, CDR1 is MNHEY and CDR2 is SVGAGI. V dropped 6 bases and J dropped 7 bases, with 18 bases sitting between them. The CDR3 runs to 14 residues.